The entry below gives a single TCR beta chain sequence along with its context. This sample is drawn from a study of blood T cell repertoires in COVID-19. About the research overall: Sites across the United States, Italy and Spain contributed samples from acute and convalescent COVID-19. T cells, B-cell-depleted T cells, or PBMCs supplied cDNA or gDNA.

TCRdb's copy holds only in-frame clones and misses some; the assay was immunoSEQ multiplex PCR. Of some 180,000 clones in the sample, roughly nine tenths were seen once. The length of the CDR3 is 14 residues. CDR1 is MNHNY, CDR2 SVGAGI, per germline (reference sequence). Trimming took off 5 bases at V and 0 bases at J, with 8 bases between the two ends. The TCR comes from a man aged 70 or older with active or convalescent COVID-19. Sample: peripheral blood. The rearrangement joins TRBV6-6 to TRBJ1-5, with D unresolved. CDR3: CASSGPNSNQPQHF. DNA of the CDR3: TGTGCCAGCAGTGGCCCAAATAGCAATCAGCCCCAGCATTTT.